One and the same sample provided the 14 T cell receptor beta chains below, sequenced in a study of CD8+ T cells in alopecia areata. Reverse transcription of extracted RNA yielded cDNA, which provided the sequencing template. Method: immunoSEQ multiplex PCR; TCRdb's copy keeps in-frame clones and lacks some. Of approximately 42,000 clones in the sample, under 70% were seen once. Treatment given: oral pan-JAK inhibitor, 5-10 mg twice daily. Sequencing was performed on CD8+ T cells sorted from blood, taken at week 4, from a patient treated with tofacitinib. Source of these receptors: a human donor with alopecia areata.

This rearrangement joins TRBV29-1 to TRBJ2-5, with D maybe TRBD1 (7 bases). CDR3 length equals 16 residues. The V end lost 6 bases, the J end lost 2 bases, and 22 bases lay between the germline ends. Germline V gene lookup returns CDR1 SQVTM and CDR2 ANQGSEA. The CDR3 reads CSVPMGGDSYQETQYF. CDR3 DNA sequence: TGCAGCGTCCCGATGGGCGGGGACAGCTATCAAGAGACCCAGTACTTC. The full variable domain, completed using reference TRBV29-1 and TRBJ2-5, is SAVISQKPSRDICQRGTSLTIQCQVDSQVTMMFWYRQQPGQSLTLIATANQGSEATYESGFVIDKFPISRPNLTFSTLTVSNMSPEDSSIYLCSVPMGGDSYQETQYFGPGTRLLVL.

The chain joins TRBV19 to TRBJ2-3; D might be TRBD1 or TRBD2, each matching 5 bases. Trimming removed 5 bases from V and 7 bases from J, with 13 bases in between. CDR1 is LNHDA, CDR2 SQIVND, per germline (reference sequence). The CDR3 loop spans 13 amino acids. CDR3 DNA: TGTGCCAGTAGTCCCCGGGACGGCCATACGCAGTATTTT. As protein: CASSPRDGHTQYF.

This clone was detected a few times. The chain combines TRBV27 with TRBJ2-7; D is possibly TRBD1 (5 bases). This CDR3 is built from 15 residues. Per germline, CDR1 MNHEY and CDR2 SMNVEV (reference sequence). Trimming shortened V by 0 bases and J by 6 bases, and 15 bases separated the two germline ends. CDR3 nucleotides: TGTGCCAGCAGTTTATCGCCGGGCAGGGTGAGCGAGCAGTACTTC. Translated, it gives CASSLSPGRVSEQYF.

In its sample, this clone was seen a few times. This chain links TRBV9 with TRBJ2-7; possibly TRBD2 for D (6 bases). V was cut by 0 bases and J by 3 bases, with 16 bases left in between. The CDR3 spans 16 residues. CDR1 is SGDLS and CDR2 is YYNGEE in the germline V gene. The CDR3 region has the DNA TGTGCCAGCAGCGTAGAGGGGATAGCGGCGAACTACGAGCAGTACTTC. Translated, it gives CASSVEGIAANYEQYF.

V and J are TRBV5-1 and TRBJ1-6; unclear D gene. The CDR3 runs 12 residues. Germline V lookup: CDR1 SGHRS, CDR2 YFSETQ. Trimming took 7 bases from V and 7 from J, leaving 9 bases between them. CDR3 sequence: CASARENSPLHF. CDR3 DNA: TGCGCCAGCGCAAGGGAAAATTCACCCCTCCACTTT.

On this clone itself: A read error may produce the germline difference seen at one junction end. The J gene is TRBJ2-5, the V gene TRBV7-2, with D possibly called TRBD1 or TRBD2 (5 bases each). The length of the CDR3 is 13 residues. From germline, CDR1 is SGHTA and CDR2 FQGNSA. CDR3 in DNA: TGTGCCAGCAGCTTACTTGGTCCCCTGAGGGACGACTTC. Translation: CASSLLGPLRDDF.

CDR3 nucleotide sequence: TGCAGCGTTGTCGGGGGAGCCAAAAACATTCAGTACTTC. It is translated as CSVVGGAKNIQYF. V gene TRBV29-1 combines with J gene TRBJ2-4, with a weak D call TRBD2 (6 bases). V lost 4 bases and J lost 0, with 7 bases in between. The germline V gene encodes CDR1 SQVTM and CDR2 ANQGSEA. The CDR3 length is 13 residues.

Here the CDR3 reads CAWNQGNNEQFF. The DNA of the CDR3 is TGTGCCTGGAATCAGGGTAACAATGAGCAGTTCTTC. The chain combines TRBV30 with TRBJ2-1, with a possible D match to TRBD1 (5 bases). This CDR3 comprises 12 residues. Germline V gene data show CDR1 as GTSNPN and CDR2 as SVGIG (reference sequence). V was cut by 4 bases and J by 5 bases, with 9 bases left in between.

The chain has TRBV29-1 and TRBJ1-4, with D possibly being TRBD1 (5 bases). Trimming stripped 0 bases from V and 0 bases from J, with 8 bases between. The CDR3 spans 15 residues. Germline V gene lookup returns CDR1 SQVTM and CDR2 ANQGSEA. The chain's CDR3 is CSVEERGATNEKLFF. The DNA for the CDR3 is TGCAGCGTTGAAGAAAGGGGCGCAACTAATGAAAAACTGTTTTTT.

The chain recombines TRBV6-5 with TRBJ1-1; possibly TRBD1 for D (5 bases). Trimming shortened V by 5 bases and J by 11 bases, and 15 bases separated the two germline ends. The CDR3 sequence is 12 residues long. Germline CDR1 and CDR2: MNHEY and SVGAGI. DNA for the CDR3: TGTGCCAGCAGTGTACGTCAGGGTCTGGCTTTCTTT. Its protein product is CASSVRQGLAFF.

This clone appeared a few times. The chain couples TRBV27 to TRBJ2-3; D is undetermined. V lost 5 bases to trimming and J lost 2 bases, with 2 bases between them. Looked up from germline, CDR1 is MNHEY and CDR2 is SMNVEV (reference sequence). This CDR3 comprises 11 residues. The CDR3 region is CASSNTDTQYF. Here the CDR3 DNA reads TGTGCCAGCAGTAACACAGATACGCAGTATTTT.

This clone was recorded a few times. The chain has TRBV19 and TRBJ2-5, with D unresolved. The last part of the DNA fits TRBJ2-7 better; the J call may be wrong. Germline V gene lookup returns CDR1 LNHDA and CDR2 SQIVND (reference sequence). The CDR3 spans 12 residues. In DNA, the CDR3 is TGTGCCAGTAGTCAAGGACCTTACGAGCAGTACTTC. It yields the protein CASSQGPYEQYF.

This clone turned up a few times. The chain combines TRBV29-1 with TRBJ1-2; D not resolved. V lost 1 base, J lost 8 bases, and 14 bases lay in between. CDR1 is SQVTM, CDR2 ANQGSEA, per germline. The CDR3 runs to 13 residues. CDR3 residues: CSVEVGLSRGYTF. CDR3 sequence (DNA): TGCAGCGTTGAAGTGGGTCTCTCGAGGGGCTACACCTTC.

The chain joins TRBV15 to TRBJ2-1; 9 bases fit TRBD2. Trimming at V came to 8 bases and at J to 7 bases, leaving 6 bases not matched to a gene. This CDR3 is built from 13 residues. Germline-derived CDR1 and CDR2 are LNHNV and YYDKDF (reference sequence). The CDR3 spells CATGPAGGNEQFF. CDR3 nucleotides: TGTGCCACCGGCCCCGCGGGAGGGAATGAGCAGTTCTTC.